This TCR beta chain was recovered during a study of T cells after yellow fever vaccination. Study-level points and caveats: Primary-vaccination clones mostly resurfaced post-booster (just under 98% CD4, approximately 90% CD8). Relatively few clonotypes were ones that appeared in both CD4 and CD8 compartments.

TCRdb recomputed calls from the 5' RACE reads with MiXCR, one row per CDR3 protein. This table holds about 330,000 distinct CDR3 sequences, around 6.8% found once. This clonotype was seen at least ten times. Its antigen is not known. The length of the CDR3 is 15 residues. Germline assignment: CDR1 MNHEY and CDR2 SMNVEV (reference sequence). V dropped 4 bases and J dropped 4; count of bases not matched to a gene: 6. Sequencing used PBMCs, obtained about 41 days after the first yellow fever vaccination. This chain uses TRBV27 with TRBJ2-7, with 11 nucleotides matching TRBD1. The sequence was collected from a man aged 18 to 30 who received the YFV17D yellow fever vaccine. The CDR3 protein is CASSSRDRGVYEQYF. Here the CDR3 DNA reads TGTGCCAGCAGTTCCCGGGACAGGGGGGTATACGAGCAGTACTTC.